The 5 T cell receptor beta chains below come from one sample, sequenced in a study of post-analysis software for immune sequencing data. General study findings and limits: Five or six TRBV segments appeared more often in patients than in controls, and TRBV5-6, TRBV5-1 and TRBV20-1 were among these.

Prepared TCR beta cDNA libraries contained unique molecular identifiers. TCRdb itself ran the PCR reads through MiXCR, one entry per CDR3 protein. The sample yields about 770,000 distinct CDR3 sequences, under 60% seen once. The antigens these receptors bind are not known. The sequenced sample was blood. These receptors all stem from a girl aged 5-17 years with multiple sclerosis.

The chain has TRBV7-9 and TRBJ2-5, with D perhaps TRBD2 (6 bases). The CDR3 covers 16 residues. The germline V gene encodes CDR1 SEHNR and CDR2 FQNEAQ (reference sequence). V dropped 1 base and J dropped 0 bases, with 12 bases sitting between them. The DNA for the CDR3 is TGTGCCAGCAGCTTAGGGGGAAGCGGGCACCAAGAGACCCAGTACTTC. Protein sequence: CASSLGGSGHQETQYF.

The CDR3 DNA reads as TGCAGTGCCTTCGACGGGGAAAACTATGGCTACACCTTC. Its translation is CSAFDGENYGYTF. The chain joins TRBV20-1 to TRBJ1-2; D unresolved. This CDR3 contains 13 residues. In germline, CDR1 is DFQATT, CDR2 SNEGSKA (reference sequence). The germline V and J ends were trimmed by 6 bases and 2 bases, with 13 bases remaining between them.

This clonotype has more than one count but fewer than ten. The V gene is TRBV6-5, the J gene TRBJ2-3; D tentatively fits TRBD1 or TRBD2 (5 bases each). The ends were cut back, 6 bases at V and 1 base at J, with 14 bases in the middle. Germline CDR1 and CDR2: MNHEY and SVGAGI. The CDR3 covers 15 residues. The CDR3, as DNA: TGTGCCAGCAGCCAGATCGGGACGGGCACAGATACGCAGTATTTT. Translation gives CASSQIGTGTDTQYF.

This clonotype was seen a handful of times. The chain links TRBV7-9 to TRBJ2-7, with 8 bases matching TRBD2. Per the germline V gene, CDR1 is SEHNR and CDR2 is FQNEAQ (reference sequence). The CDR3 sequence is 16 residues long. Trimming removed 2 bases from V and 5 bases from J; junction bases left unmatched: 11. The CDR3 sequence is CASSLWSWREEHEQYF. The CDR3 DNA follows: TGTGCCAGCAGCTTATGGAGCTGGCGGGAGGAACACGAGCAGTACTTC.

The chain combines TRBV30 with TRBJ2-3; 8 bases match TRBD2. This CDR3 contains 13 residues. J gave up 5 bases and V 1 base, and 2 bases lay outside the gene matches. Germline lookup yields CDR1 GTSNPN and CDR2 SVGIG (reference sequence). DNA of the CDR3: TGTGCCTGGAGTGACGGGGGGGTAGATACGCAGTATTTT. Translating gives CAWSDGGVDTQYF.